Below, 27 T cell receptor beta chains from the same sample are listed, as sequenced in a study of blood T cell repertoires in COVID-19. Produced via immunoSEQ multiplex PCR; TCRdb's table is partial and in-frame only. The data hold fewer than 110,000 clones, with more than 75% observed a single time. Sequenced input: peripheral blood. The receptors derive from a woman between 25 and 40 years old with acute or convalescent COVID-19.

The chain joins TRBV9 to TRBJ1-2; tentatively, D is TRBD1 (5 bases). Trimming removed 4 bases at V and 8 bases at J, with 24 bases between. The CDR3 is made up of 16 amino acids. CDR1 and CDR2 (germline): SGDLS, YYNGEE. CDR3 sequence (DNA): TGTGCCAGCAGCCGCAGGGCGGGAATCGAAATCATCGGCTACACCTTC. Encoded protein: CASSRRAGIEIIGYTF.

This chain uses TRBV6-9 with TRBJ2-7, with D possibly TRBD2 on 5 matching bases. Germline V gives CDR1 MNHGY, CDR2 SVAAGI. V was cut by 2 bases and J by 6 bases, with 17 bases left in between. The length of the CDR3 is 15 residues. This CDR3 reads CASSYGAARGIEQYF. CDR3 sequence (DNA): TGTGCCAGCAGTTATGGCGCAGCCCGGGGTATCGAGCAGTACTTC.

This clone was seen just once. The chain combines TRBV29-1 with TRBJ1-1; 8 bases are a match to TRBD1. Germline loops: CDR1 SQVTM, CDR2 ANQGSEA. Losses at the gene ends were 1 base for V and 5 bases for J; bases not matched to a gene: 9. The CDR3 totals 15 residues. The CDR3 sequence: CSVEVITGGRTEAFF. Here the CDR3 DNA reads TGCAGCGTTGAAGTCATTACAGGGGGGAGAACTGAAGCTTTCTTT.

This clone showed up just once. The V gene is TRBV5-1, the J gene TRBJ1-5, with 7 bases identical to TRBD1. The trim removed 5 bases at V and 3 bases at J, leaving 5 bases unmatched. The CDR3 sequence is 14 residues long. Germline CDR1 and CDR2: SGHRS and YFSETQ. This CDR3 is CASSSGQDNQPQHF. For the CDR3, the DNA is TGCGCCAGCAGTTCTGGACAGGACAATCAGCCCCAGCATTTT.

The V call is TRBV5-1, the J call TRBJ1-1; the match to TRBD1 covers 8 bases. The CDR3 runs 16 residues. The trim removed 4 bases at V and 0 bases at J, leaving 8 bases unmatched. Per germline, CDR1 SGHRS and CDR2 YFSETQ. The DNA of the CDR3 is TGCGCCAGCAGCCACGGACAGGGCACCATGAACACTGAAGCTTTCTTT. This encodes CASSHGQGTMNTEAFF.

On this clone itself: Within the sample, other DNA sequences also encode this same CDR3. The rearrangement uses TRBV19 and TRBJ2-6; D is possibly TRBD1 (6 bases). The V gene's germline CDR1 is LNHDA and CDR2 SQIVND (reference sequence). The CDR3 loop spans 15 amino acids. V dropped 6 bases and J dropped 3 bases, with 12 bases sitting between them. In nucleotides, the CDR3 is TGTGCCAGTAGGAGACAGGCTTATGGGGCCAACGTCCTGACTTTC. Its translation is CASRRQAYGANVLTF.

This CDR3 is CASSQVTSQQQFF. The CDR3 DNA is TGTGCCAGCAGCCAAGTTACTAGCCAGCAGCAGTTCTTC. This chain joins TRBV3-1 (or the pseudogene TRBV3-2) and TRBJ2-1; TRBD2 might be the D (6 bases). V was shortened by 1 base and J by 11 bases, with 12 bases between the two germline ends. CDR3 length: 13 residues. Per the germline V gene, CDR1 is LGHDT and CDR2 is YNNKEL (reference sequence).

This chain uses TRBV29-1 with TRBJ1-1, with TRBD1 identical over 7 bases. This CDR3 has 13 residues. The V gene end was trimmed by 6 bases and the J gene end by 4 bases; junction bases not matched to a gene: 8. Per the germline V gene, CDR1 is SQVTM and CDR2 is ANQGSEA. This CDR3 is CSVTLGQFTEAFF. CDR3 nucleotide sequence: TGCAGCGTCACACTGGGACAGTTCACTGAAGCTTTCTTT.

This chain uses TRBV5-6 with TRBJ1-4; the D is unclear. The CDR3 loop spans 14 amino acids. The V gene's germline CDR1 is SGHDT and CDR2 YYEEEE. Trimming took 1 base from V and 7 from J, leaving 11 bases between them. CDR3 DNA sequence: TGTGCCAGCAGCTTGTTGAGAGGTTCTGAAAAACTGTTTTTT. Translated, it gives CASSLLRGSEKLFF.

As for this clone: Additional DNA sequences in this sample encode the identical CDR3. The rearrangement uses TRBV5-1 and TRBJ1-2; 7 bases are shared with TRBD1. The V gene's germline CDR1 is SGHRS and CDR2 YFSETQ. The J segment lost 3 bases and the V segment lost 0 bases, leaving 2 bases of the junction unmatched. CDR3 length: 14 amino acids. Here the CDR3 reads CASSLAGGDYGYTF. DNA for the CDR3: TGCGCCAGCAGCTTGGCAGGGGGTGACTATGGCTACACCTTC.

This rearrangement joins TRBV24-1 to TRBJ2-3; 13 nucleotides line up with TRBD2. Germline V gives CDR1 KGHDR, CDR2 SFDVKD. The V segment lost 5 bases and the J segment 5 bases; nucleotides outside the gene matches: 9. CDR3 length: 17 residues. The CDR3 DNA follows: TGTGCCACCAGTGCCCTACTAGCGGGGGGGCGAGGAGATACGCAGTATTTT. It yields the protein CATSALLAGGRGDTQYF.

The rearrangement joins TRBV6-7 to TRBJ1-2; 8 bases agree with TRBD1. TRBV6-7 is an open reading frame whose function is uncertain. The CDR3 is 14 amino acids. The V gene end was trimmed by 7 bases and the J gene end by 4 bases; junction bases not matched to a gene: 8. The CDR3 sequence is CASNLQGVVYGYTF. CDR3 nucleotide sequence: TGTGCCAGCAACCTACAGGGGGTGGTCTATGGCTACACCTTC.

The chain couples TRBV30 to TRBJ1-1; D gene ambiguous. CDR3 length equals 13 residues. V gave up 2 bases and J gave up 6 bases, with 13 bases separating them. CDR1 and CDR2 (germline): GTSNPN, SVGIG (reference sequence). The CDR3 DNA reads as TGTGCCTGGAGTTCTAGAGGGCGACCTGAAGCTTTCTTT. Residues: CAWSSRGRPEAFF.

The chain joins TRBV3-1 (or the pseudogene TRBV3-2) to TRBJ1-2; D unclear. The germline V gene has CDR1 LGHDT and CDR2 YNNKEL (reference sequence). Deletions cut 4 bases from V and 4 bases from J, with 16 bases between. This CDR3 has 15 residues. The CDR3 nucleotides are TGTGCCAGCAGCCGAGGCATGGTGGTTACCTATGGCTACACCTTC. As protein: CASSRGMVVTYGYTF.

This sequence joins TRBV14 and TRBJ1-1; D possibly corresponds to TRBD1 (6 bases). In germline, CDR1 is SGHDN, CDR2 FVKESK. Trimming cost V 1 base and J 3 bases, with 18 bases left between them. The CDR3 is 17 amino acids. In DNA, the CDR3 is TGTGCCAGCAGCCAAGTACAGGGTAACCTAATGGACACTGAAGCTTTCTTT. It is translated as CASSQVQGNLMDTEAFF.

The chain carries TRBV10-2 and TRBJ2-7; TRBD1 might be the D (6 bases). The V end lost 6 bases, the J end lost 1 base, and 16 bases lay between the germline ends. The CDR3 consists of 15 residues. Germline values: CDR1 WSHSY, CDR2 SAAADI. The CDR3 spells CASRSDRLLSYEQYF. The CDR3, as DNA: TGCGCCAGCAGATCAGACAGGCTCCTTTCCTACGAGCAGTACTTC.

The chain couples TRBV7-2 to TRBJ2-7; tentatively, D is TRBD2 (6 bases). This CDR3 comprises 15 residues. In germline, CDR1 is SGHTA, CDR2 FQGNSA. V lost 1 base and J 5 bases, leaving 15 bases between the germline ends. The CDR3 nucleotides read TGTGCCAGCAGCTTAGTCCTCGGGGGAGGAGACGAGCAGTACTTC. Translating gives CASSLVLGGGDEQYF.

The V call is TRBV6-5, the J call TRBJ1-3; tentative D call: TRBD1 (5 bases). Germline V gene lookup returns CDR1 MNHEY and CDR2 SVGAGI. The CDR3 has 16 residues. V was shortened by 2 bases and J by 2 bases, with 13 bases between the two germline ends. The CDR3 here is CASSYTWGDTGNTIYF. In DNA, the CDR3 is TGTGCCAGCAGTTACACATGGGGGGATACTGGAAACACCATATATTTT.

This chain uses TRBV5-1 with TRBJ1-6; TRBD1 matches 10 bases. Germline-derived CDR1 and CDR2 are SGHRS and YFSETQ. This CDR3 has 14 residues. V shed 4 bases, J shed 13 bases, and the junction held 8 bases outside the gene matches. Here the CDR3 reads CASSLGQGMGPLHF. The CDR3 DNA reads as TGCGCCAGCAGCCTGGGACAGGGGATGGGGCCCCTCCACTTT.

The chain combines TRBV19 with TRBJ2-3; 7 bases fit TRBD2. The CDR3 consists of 15 residues. From germline, CDR1 is LNHDA and CDR2 SQIVND (reference sequence). The V gene end was trimmed by 5 bases and the J gene end by 5 bases; junction bases not matched to a gene: 10. The CDR3 region has the DNA TGTGCCAGTAGTTATTCAGCGGGGTTGGTAGATACGCAGTATTTT. It is translated as CASSYSAGLVDTQYF.

This clone was recorded a few times. The chain combines TRBV5-1 with TRBJ2-1; 10 bases map to TRBD1. The germline V gene has CDR1 SGHRS and CDR2 YFSETQ. The length of the CDR3 is 16 residues. The V gene end was trimmed by 2 bases and the J gene end by 3 bases; junction bases not matched to a gene: 5. In DNA form, the CDR3 reads TGCGCCAGCAGCTTTGGGACAGGGGACCTCTACAATGAGCAGTTCTTC. It specifies CASSFGTGDLYNEQFF.

The V gene is TRBV5-1, the J gene TRBJ2-3; maybe TRBD2 (6 bases). V lost 4 bases and J lost 1, with 16 bases in between. In germline, CDR1 is SGHRS, CDR2 YFSETQ. This CDR3 contains 16 residues. CDR3 in DNA: TGCGCCAGCAGCCGGACCGGGACTCGACGCACAGATACGCAGTATTTT. Residues: CASSRTGTRRTDTQYF.

The rearrangement joins TRBV5-6 to TRBJ1-2; no reliable D call. The ends were cut back, 0 bases at V and 3 bases at J, with 15 bases in the middle. The CDR3 contains 16 residues. Germline values: CDR1 SGHDT, CDR2 YYEEEE. The CDR3 loop reads CASSLAPSRRDYGYTF. As DNA, the CDR3 is TGTGCCAGCAGCTTGGCGCCGTCAAGACGGGACTATGGCTACACCTTC.

V is TRBV2 and J is TRBJ2-1, with TRBD2 matching 9 bases. Germline CDR1 SNHLY, CDR2 FYNNEI. The CDR3 runs 14 residues. With V trimmed by 6 bases and J by 10 bases, 10 bases remained unmatched. CDR3 amino acids: CASRGTSSRSEQFF. CDR3 in DNA: TGTGCCAGCAGGGGGACTAGCAGCAGGTCCGAGCAGTTCTTC.

V gene TRBV28 combines with J gene TRBJ2-3, with D perhaps TRBD2 (5 bases). The CDR3 is made up of 14 amino acids. CDR1 and CDR2 from the germline V gene are MDHEN and SYDVKM. V lost 3 bases and J lost 3, with 10 bases in between. The CDR3 DNA reads TGTGCCAGCAGTTTTAGCGTTTCAACAGATACGCAGTATTTT. It encodes CASSFSVSTDTQYF.

The chain combines TRBV7-9 with TRBJ1-1, with D maybe TRBD1 (5 bases). In germline, CDR1 is SEHNR, CDR2 FQNEAQ (reference sequence). CDR3 size: 14 residues. V shed 2 bases and J shed 1 base, with 8 bases lying between them. This chain's CDR3 is CASSLNQGNTEAFF. The CDR3 DNA reads TGTGCCAGCAGCTTAAATCAGGGGAACACTGAAGCTTTCTTT.

The chain combines TRBV7-9 with TRBJ2-7; maybe TRBD2 (6 bases). V lost 5 bases to trimming and J lost 0 bases, with 17 bases between them. The CDR3 extends over 16 amino acids. Germline CDR1 is SEHNR and CDR2 is FQNEAQ (reference sequence). CDR3 sequence: CASSPVGGADSYEQYF. CDR3 coding DNA: TGTGCCAGCAGCCCTGTCGGGGGAGCCGACTCCTACGAGCAGTACTTC.